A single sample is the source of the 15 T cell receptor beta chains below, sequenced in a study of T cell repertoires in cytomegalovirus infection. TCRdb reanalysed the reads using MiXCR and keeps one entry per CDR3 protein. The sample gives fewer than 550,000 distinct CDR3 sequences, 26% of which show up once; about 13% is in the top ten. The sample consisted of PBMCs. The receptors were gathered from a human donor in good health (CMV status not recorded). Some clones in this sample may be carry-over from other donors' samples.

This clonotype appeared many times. The DNA for the CDR3 is TGTGCCAGCAGCTTGAACCCTCGGACAGGGGGCTCCTCTGAAGCTTTCTTT. It is translated as CASSLNPRTGGSSEAFF. J is TRBJ1-1 and V is TRBV7-2; TRBD1 matches 11 bases. Trimming took 3 bases from V and 6 from J; bases not matched to a gene: 12. This CDR3 has 17 amino acids. Germline V gene data show CDR1 as SGHTA and CDR2 as FQGNSA. Using reference TRBV7-2 and TRBJ1-1 for the parts outside the CDR3, the full variable domain is GAGVSQSPSNKVTEKGKDVELRCDPISGHTALYWYRQSLGQGLEFLIYFQGNSAPDKSGLPSDRFSAERTGGSVSTLTIQRTQQEDSAVYLCASSLNPRTGGSSEAFFGQGTRLTVV.

The CDR3 is CASSQDEGPRYSNQPQHF. CDR3 sequence (DNA): TGTGCCAGCAGCCAAGATGAGGGCCCTCGCTATAGCAATCAGCCCCAGCATTTT. The chain joins TRBV3-1 to TRBJ1-5; no firm D call. The germline V gene has CDR1 LGHDT and CDR2 YNNKEL (reference sequence). The V end lost 0 bases, the J end lost 0 bases, and 15 bases lay between the germline ends. The CDR3 loop spans 18 amino acids.

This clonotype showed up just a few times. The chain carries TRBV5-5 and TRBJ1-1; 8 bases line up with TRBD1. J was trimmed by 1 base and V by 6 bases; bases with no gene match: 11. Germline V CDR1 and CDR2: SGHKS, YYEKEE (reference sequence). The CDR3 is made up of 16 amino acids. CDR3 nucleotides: TGTGCCAGCACAAGCCGCCCCGGGACAGGGAACACTGAAGCTTTCTTT. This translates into CASTSRPGTGNTEAFF.

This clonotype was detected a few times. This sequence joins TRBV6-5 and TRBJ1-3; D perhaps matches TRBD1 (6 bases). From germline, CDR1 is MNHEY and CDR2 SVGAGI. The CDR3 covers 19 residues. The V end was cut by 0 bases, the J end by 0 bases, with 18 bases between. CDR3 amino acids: CASSYSGGPGDLSGNTIYF. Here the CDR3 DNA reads TGTGCCAGCAGTTACTCTGGGGGGCCCGGAGATCTCTCTGGAAACACCATATATTTT.

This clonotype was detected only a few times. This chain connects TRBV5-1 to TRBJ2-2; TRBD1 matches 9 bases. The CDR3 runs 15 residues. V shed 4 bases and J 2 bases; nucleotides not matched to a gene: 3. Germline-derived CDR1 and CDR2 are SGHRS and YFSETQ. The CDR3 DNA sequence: TGCGCCAGCAGCCGGGACAGGGACAACACCGGGGAGCTGTTTTTT. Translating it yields CASSRDRDNTGELFF.

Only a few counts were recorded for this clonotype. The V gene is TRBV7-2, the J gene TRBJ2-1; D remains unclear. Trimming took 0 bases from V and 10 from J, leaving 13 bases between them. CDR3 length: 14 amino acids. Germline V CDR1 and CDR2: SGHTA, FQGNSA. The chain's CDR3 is CASSLAAIMEEQFF. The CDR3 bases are TGTGCCAGCAGCTTAGCTGCCATCATGGAGGAGCAGTTCTTC.

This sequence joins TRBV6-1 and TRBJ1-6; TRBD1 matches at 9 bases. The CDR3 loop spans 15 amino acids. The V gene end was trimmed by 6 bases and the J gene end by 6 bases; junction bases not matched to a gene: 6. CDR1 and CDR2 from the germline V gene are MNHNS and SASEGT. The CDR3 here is CASSFGQGINSPLHF. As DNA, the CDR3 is TGTGCCAGCAGCTTTGGACAGGGGATTAATTCACCCCTCCACTTT.

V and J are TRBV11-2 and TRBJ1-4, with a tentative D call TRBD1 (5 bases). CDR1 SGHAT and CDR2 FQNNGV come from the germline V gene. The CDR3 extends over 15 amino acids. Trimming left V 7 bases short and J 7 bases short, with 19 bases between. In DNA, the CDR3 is TGTGCCAGCAAACCTGGGGGGTTCCGGGCTGAAAAACTGTTTTTT. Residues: CASKPGGFRAEKLFF.

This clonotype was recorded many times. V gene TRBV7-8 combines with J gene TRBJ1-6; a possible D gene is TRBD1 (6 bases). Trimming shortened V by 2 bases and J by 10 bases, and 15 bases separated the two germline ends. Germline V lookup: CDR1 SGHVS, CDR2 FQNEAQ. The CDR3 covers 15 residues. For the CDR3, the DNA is TGTGCCAGCAGCTTAACAGGGTTTAATGGGTCACCCCTCCACTTT. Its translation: CASSLTGFNGSPLHF.

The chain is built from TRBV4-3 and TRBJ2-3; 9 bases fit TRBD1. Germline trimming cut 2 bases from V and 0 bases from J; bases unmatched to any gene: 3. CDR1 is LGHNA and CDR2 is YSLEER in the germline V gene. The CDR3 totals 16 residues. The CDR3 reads CASSQPGQGSTDTQYF. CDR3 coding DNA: TGCGCCAGCAGCCAACCCGGACAGGGGAGCACAGATACGCAGTATTTT.

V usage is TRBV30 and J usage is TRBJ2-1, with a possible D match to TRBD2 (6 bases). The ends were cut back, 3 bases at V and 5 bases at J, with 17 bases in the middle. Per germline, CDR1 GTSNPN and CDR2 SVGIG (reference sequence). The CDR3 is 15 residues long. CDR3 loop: CAWSPMGGYNNEQFF. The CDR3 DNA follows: TGTGCCTGGAGCCCAATGGGGGGATATAACAATGAGCAGTTCTTC.

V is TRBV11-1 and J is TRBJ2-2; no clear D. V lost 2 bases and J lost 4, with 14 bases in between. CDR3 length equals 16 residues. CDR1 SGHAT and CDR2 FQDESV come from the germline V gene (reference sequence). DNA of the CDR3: TGTGCCAGCAGCTTACTTTTTCCCCTGGCCACCGGGGAGCTGTTTTTT. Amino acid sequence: CASSLLFPLATGELFF.

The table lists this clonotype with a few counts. CDR3 coding DNA: TGCAGCGTTGAAAAGGGGGTTGGTGAGCAGTACTTC. Its protein is CSVEKGVGEQYF. The genes are TRBV29-1 and TRBJ2-7; tentative D call: TRBD1 (6 bases). The CDR3 covers 12 residues. The ends were cut back, 2 bases at V and 7 bases at J, with 12 bases in the middle. Germline CDR1 and CDR2: SQVTM and ANQGSEA.

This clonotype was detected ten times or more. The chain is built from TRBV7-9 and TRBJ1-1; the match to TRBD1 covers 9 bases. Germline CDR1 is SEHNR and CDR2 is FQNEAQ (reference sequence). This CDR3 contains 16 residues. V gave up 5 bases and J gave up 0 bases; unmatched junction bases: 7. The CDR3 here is CASSPDRGSVNTEAFF. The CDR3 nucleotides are TGTGCCAGCAGCCCGGACAGGGGATCGGTGAACACTGAAGCTTTCTTT.

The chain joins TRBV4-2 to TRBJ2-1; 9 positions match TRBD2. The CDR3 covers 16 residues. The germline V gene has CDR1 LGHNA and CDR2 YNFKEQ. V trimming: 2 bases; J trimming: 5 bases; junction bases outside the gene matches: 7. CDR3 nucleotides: TGTGCCAGCAGCCAAATAGGGACTAGCTCGCACAATGAGCAGTTCTTC. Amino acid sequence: CASSQIGTSSHNEQFF.